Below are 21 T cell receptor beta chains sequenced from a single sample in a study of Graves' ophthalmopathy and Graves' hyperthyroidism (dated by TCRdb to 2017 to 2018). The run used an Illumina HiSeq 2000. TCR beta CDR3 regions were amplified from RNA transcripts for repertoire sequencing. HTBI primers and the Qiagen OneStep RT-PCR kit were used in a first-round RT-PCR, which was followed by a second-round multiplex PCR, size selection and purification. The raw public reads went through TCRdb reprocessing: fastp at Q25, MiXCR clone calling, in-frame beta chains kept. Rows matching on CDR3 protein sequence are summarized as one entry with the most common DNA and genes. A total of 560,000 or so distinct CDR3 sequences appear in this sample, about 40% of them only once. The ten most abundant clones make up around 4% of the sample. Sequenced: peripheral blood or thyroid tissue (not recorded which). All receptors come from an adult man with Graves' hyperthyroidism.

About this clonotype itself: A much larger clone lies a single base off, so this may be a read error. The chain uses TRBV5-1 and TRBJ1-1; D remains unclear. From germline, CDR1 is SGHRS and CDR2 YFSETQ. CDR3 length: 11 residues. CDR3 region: CASGFDHGAFF. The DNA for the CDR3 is TGTGCCAGCGGCTTTGACCATGGGGCTTTCTTT.

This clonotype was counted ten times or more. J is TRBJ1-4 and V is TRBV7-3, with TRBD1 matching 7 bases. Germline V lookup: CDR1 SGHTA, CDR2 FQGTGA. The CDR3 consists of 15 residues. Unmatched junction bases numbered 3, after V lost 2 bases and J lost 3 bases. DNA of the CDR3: TGTGCCAGCAGCTTAGGGGGACAGCCTAATGAAAAACTGTTTTTT. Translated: CASSLGGQPNEKLFF.

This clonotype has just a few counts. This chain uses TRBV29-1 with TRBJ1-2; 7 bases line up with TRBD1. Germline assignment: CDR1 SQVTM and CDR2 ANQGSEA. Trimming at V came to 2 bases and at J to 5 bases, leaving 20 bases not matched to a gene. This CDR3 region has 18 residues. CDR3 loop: CSVEKEGVQGTTFYGYTF. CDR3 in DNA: TGCAGCGTTGAAAAAGAAGGGGTACAGGGGACGACCTTTTATGGCTACACCTTC.

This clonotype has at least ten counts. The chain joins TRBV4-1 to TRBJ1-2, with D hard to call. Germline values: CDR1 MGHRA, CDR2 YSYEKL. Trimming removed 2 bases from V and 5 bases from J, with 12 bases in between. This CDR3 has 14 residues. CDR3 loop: CASSQQSSPYGYTF. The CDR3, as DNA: TGCGCCAGCAGCCAACAGTCCTCCCCTTATGGCTACACCTTC.

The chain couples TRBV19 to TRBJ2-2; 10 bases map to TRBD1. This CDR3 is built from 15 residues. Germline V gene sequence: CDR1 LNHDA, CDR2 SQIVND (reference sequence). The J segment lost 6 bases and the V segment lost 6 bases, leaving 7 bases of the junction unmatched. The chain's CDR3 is CASRGGQGIAGELFF. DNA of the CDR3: TGTGCCAGTAGGGGGGGACAGGGGATCGCCGGGGAGCTGTTTTTT.

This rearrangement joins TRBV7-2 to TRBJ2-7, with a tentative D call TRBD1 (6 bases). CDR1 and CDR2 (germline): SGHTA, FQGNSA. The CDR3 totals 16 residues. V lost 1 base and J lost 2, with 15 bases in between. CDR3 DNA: TGTGCCAGCAGCTTAGATGGCAGGGGCCCGGCCTACGAGCAGTACTTC. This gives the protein CASSLDGRGPAYEQYF. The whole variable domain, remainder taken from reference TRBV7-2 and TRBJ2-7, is GAGVSQSPSNKVTEKGKDVELRCDPISGHTALYWYRQSLGQGLEFLIYFQGNSAPDKSGLPSDRFSAERTGGSVSTLTIQRTQQEDSAVYLCASSLDGRGPAYEQYFGPGTRLTVT.

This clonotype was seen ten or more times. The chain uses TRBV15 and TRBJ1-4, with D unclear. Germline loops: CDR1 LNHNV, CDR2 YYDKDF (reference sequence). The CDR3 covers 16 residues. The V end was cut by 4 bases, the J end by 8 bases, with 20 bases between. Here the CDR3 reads CATSTTGVPGREKLFF. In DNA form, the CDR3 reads TGTGCCACCAGCACCACCGGGGTCCCCGGTCGGGAAAAACTGTTTTTT.

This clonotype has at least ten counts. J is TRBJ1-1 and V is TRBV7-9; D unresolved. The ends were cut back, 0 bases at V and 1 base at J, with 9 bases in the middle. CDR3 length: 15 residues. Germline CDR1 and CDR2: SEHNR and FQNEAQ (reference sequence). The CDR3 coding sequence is TGTGCCAGCAGCTTAGCATTTCATAGGAACACTGAAGCTTTCTTT. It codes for CASSLAFHRNTEAFF.

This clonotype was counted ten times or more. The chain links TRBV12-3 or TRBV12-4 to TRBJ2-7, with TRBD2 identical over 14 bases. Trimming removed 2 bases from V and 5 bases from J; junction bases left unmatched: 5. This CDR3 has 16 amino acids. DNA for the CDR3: TGTGCCAGCAGTTTAATCGGGACTAGCGGGAGCCACGAGCAGTACTTC. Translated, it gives CASSLIGTSGSHEQYF.

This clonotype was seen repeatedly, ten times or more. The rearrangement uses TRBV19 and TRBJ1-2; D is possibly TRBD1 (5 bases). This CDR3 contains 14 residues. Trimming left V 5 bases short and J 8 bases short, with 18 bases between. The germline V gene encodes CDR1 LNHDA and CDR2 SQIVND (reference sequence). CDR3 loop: CASSRVGRAEGYTF. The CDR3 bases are TGTGCCAGTAGTCGGGTCGGCAGGGCGGAAGGCTACACCTTC.

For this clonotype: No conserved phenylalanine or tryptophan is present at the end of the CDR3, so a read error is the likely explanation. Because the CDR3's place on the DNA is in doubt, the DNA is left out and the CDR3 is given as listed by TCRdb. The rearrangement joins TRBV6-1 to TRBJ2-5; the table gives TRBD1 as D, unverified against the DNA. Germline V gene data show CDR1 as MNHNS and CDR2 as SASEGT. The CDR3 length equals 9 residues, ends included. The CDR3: CASSEAEGY.

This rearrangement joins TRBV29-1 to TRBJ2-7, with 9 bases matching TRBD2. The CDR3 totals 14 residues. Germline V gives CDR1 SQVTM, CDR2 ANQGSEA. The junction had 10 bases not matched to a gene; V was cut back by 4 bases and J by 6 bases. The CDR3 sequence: CSVAGASGTSEQYF. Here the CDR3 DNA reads TGCAGCGTTGCAGGGGCTAGCGGGACCAGCGAGCAGTACTTC.

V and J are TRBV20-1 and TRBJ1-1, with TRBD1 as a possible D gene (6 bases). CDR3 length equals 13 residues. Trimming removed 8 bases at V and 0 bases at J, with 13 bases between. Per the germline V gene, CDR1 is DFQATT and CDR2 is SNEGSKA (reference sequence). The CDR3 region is CSYSWTVNTEAFF. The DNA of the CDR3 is TGCAGTTACTCGTGGACAGTGAACACTGAAGCTTTCTTT.

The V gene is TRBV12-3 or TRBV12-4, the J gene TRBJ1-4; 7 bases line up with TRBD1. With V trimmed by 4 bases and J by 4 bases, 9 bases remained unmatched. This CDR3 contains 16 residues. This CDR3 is CASSSHRGSLNEKLFF. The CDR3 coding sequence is TGTGCCAGCAGTTCGCACAGGGGATCCCTTAATGAAAAACTGTTTTTT.

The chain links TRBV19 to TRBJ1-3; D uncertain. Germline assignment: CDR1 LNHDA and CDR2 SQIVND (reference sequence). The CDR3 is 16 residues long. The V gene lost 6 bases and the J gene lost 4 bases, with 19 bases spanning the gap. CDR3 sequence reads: CASREAGSPAGNTIYF. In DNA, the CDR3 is TGTGCCAGTAGAGAGGCGGGTTCCCCGGCGGGAAACACCATATATTTT. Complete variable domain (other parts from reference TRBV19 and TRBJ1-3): DGGITQSPKYLFRKEGQNVTLSCEQNLNHDAMYWYRQDPGQGLRLIYYSQIVNDFQKGDIAEGYSVSREKKESFPLTVTSAQKNPTAFYLCASREAGSPAGNTIYFGEGSWLTVV.

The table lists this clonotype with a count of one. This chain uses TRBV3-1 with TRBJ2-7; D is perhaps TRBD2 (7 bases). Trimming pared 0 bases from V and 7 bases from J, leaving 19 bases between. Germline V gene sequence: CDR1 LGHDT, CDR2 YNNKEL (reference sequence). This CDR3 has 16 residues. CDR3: CASSQEYRDYSEEQYF. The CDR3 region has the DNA TGTGCCAGCAGCCAAGAGTACAGGGACTACTCGGAGGAGCAGTACTTC.

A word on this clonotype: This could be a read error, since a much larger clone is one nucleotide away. For the CDR3, the DNA is TGTGCCAGCACTCCGAGCTCGACAGTGACTGGAAGCACCATATATTTT. Translated: CASTPSSTVTGSTIYF. V usage is TRBV7-9 and J usage is TRBJ1-3, with D tentatively TRBD1 (5 bases). The CDR3 is made up of 16 amino acids. Per the germline V gene, CDR1 is SEHNR and CDR2 is FQNEAQ (reference sequence).

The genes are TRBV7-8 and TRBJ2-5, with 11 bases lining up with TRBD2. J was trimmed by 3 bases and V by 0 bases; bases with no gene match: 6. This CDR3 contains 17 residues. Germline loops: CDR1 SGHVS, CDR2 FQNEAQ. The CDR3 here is CASSLAGLAGGKETQYF. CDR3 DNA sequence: TGTGCCAGCAGCTTAGCAGGACTAGCGGGTGGGAAAGAGACCCAGTACTTC.

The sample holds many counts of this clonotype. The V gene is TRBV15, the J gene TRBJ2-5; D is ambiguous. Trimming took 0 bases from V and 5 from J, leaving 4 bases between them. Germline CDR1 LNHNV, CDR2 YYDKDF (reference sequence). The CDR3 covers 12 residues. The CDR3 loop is CATSRDRETQYF. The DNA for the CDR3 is TGTGCCACCAGCAGAGATCGGGAGACCCAGTACTTC.

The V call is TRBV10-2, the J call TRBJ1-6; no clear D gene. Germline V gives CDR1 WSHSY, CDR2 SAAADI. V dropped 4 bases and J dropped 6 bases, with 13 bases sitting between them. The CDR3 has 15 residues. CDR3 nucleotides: TGCGCCAGCAGTGTTGGGGATTTATCTAATTCACCCCTCCACTTT. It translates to CASSVGDLSNSPLHF.

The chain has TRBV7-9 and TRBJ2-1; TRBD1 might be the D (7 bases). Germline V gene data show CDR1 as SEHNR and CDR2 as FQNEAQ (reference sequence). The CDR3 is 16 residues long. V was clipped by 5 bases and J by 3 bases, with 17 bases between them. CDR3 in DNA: TGTGCCAGCAGCAGACAGGGAGGAAATCGCTACAATGAGCAGTTCTTC. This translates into CASSRQGGNRYNEQFF.